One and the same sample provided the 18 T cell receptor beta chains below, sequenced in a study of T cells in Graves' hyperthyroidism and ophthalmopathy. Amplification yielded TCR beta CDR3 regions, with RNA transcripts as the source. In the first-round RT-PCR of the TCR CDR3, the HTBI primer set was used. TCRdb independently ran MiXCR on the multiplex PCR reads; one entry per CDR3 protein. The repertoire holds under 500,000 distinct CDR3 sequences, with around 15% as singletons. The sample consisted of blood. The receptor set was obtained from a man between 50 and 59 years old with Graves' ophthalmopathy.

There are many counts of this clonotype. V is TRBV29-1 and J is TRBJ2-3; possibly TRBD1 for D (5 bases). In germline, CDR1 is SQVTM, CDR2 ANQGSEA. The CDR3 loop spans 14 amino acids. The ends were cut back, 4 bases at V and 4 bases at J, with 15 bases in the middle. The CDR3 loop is CSVVRAGPPDTQYF. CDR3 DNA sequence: TGCAGCGTTGTTAGGGCAGGGCCCCCAGATACGCAGTATTTT.

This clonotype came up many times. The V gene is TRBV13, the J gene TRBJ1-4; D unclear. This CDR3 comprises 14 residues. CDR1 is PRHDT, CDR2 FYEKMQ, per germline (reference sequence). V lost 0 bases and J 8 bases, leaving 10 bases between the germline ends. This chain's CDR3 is CASSLGGFNEKLFF. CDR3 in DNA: TGTGCCAGCAGCTTAGGCGGGTTTAACGAAAAACTGTTTTTT.

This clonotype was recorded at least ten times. The CDR3 is CASSTRTGETDTQYF. The CDR3 DNA is TGTGCCAGCAGCACCAGGACAGGGGAAACAGATACGCAGTATTTT. V and J are TRBV7-9 and TRBJ2-3; the match to TRBD1 covers 9 bases. The CDR3 is 15 amino acids. Trimming removed 5 bases from V and 3 bases from J; junction bases left unmatched: 6. Looked up from germline, CDR1 is SEHNR and CDR2 is FQNEAQ (reference sequence).

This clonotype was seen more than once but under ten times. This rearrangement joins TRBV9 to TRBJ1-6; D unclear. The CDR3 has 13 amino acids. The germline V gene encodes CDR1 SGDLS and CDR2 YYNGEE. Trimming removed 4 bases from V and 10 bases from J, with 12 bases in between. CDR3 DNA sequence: TGTGCCAGCAGCTTCGACTTGCAGTCACCCCTCCACTTT. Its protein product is CASSFDLQSPLHF.

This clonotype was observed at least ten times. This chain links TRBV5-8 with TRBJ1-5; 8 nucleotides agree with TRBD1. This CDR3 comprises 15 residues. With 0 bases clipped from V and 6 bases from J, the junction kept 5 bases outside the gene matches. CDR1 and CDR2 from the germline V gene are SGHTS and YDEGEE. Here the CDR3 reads CASSLGQGAIQPQHF. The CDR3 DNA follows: TGTGCCAGCAGCTTGGGCCAGGGGGCTATTCAGCCCCAGCATTTT.

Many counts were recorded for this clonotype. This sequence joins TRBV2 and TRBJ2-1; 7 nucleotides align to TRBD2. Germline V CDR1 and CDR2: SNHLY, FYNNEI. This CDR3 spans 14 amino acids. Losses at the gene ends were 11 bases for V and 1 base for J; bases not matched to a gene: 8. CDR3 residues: CAGKRDSSYNEQFF. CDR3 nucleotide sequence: TGTGCCGGCAAGCGGGACTCTTCCTACAATGAGCAGTTCTTC.

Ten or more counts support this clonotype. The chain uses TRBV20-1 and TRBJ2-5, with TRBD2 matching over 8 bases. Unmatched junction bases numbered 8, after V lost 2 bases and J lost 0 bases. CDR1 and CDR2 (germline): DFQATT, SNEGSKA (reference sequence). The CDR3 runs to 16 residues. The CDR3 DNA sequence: TGCAGTGCTAGACCCTCCTTAGCGGGACACCAAGAGACCCAGTACTTC. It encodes CSARPSLAGHQETQYF.

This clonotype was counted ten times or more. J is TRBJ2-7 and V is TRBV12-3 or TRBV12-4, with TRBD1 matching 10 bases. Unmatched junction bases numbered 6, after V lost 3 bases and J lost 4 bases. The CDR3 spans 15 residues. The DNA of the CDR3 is TGTGCCAGCAGTTTTTCTCGGGACAGGGGTTACGAGCAGTACTTC. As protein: CASSFSRDRGYEQYF.

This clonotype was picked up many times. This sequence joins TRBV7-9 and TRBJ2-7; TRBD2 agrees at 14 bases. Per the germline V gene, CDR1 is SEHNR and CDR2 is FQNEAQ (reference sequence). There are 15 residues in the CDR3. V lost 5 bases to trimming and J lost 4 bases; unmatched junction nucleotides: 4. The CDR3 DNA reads TGTGCCAGCAGCCGCTGGACTAGCGGGGGGTACGAGCAGTACTTC. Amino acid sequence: CASSRWTSGGYEQYF.

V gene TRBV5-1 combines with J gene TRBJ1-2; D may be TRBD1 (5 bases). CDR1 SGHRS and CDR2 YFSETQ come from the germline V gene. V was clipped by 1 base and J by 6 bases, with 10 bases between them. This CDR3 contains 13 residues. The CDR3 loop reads CASSLYGGDGYTF. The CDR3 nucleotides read TGCGCCAGCAGCTTGTACGGGGGAGATGGCTACACCTTC.

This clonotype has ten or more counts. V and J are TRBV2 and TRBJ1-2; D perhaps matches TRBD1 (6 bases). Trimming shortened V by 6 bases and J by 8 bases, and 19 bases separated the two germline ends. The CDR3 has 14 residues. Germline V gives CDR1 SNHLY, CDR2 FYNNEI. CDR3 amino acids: CASRMEQGSDGYTF. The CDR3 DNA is TGTGCCAGCAGGATGGAACAGGGATCAGACGGCTACACCTTC.

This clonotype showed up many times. The CDR3 region is CASWTRVGELNTEAFF. The DNA for the CDR3 is TGTGCCAGCTGGACGCGAGTGGGTGAATTGAACACTGAAGCTTTCTTT. This chain uses TRBV2 with TRBJ1-1; D remains unclear. With 8 bases removed from V and 0 bases from J, the gap between germline ends came to 19 bases. The CDR3 length is 16 residues. Germline CDR1 SNHLY, CDR2 FYNNEI.

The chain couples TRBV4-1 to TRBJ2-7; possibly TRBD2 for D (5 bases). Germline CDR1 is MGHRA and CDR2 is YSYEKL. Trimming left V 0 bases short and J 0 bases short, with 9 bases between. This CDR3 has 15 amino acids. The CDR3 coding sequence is TGCGCCAGCAGCCAAGATGGGAGCACCTCCTACGAGCAGTACTTC. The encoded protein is CASSQDGSTSYEQYF.

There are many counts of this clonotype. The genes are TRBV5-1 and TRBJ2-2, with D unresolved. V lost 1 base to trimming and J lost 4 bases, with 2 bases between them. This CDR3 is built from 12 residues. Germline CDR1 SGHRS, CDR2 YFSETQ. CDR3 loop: CASSLPTGELFF. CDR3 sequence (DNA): TGCGCCAGCAGCTTGCCCACCGGGGAGCTGTTTTTT. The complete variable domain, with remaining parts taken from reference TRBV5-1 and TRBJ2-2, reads KAGVTQTPRYLIKTRGQQVTLSCSPISGHRSVSWYQQTPGQGLQFLFEYFSETQRNKGNFPGRFSGRQFSNSRSEMNVSTLELGDSALYLCASSLPTGELFFGEGSRLTVL.

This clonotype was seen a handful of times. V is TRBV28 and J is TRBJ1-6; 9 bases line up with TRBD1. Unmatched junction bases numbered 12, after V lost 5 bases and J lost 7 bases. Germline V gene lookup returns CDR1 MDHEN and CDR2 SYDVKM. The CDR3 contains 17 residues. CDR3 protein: CASSPTTHGTGNSPLHF. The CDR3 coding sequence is TGTGCCAGCAGTCCCACTACCCATGGGACAGGGAATTCACCCCTCCACTTT.

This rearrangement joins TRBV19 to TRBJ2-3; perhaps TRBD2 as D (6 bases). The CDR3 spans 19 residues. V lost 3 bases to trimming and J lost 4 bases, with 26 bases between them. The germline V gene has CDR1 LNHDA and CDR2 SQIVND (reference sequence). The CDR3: CASSIRRFFGNVAADTQYF. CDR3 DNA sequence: TGTGCCAGTAGTATTCGTCGGTTTTTTGGGAATGTAGCGGCAGATACGCAGTATTTT.

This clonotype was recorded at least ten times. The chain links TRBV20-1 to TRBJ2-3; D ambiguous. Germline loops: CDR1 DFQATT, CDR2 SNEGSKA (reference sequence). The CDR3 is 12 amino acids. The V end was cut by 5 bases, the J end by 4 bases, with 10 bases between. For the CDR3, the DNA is TGCAGTGCTGTTCTAGGAGCAGATACGCAGTATTTT. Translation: CSAVLGADTQYF.

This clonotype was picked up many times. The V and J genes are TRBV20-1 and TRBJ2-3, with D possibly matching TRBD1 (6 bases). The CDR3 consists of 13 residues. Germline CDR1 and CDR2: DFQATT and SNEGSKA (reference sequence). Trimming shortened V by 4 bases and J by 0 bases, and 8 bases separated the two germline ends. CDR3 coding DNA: TGCAGTGCTAACAGGGAGAGCACAGATACGCAGTATTTT. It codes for CSANRESTDTQYF.